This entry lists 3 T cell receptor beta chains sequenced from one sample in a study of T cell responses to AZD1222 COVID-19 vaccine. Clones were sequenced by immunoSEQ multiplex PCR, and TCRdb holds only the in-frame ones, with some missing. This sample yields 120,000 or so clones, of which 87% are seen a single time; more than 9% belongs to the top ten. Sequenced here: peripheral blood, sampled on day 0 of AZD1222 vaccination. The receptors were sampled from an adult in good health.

The CDR3 here is CASSFRNSPLHF. CDR3 bases: TGTGCCAGCAGCTTTCGGAATTCACCCCTCCACTTT. V gene TRBV7-8 combines with J gene TRBJ1-6; D is undetermined. The germline V and J ends were trimmed by 3 bases and 7 bases, with 4 bases remaining between them. This CDR3 region has 12 residues. Per germline, CDR1 SGHVS and CDR2 FQNEAQ.

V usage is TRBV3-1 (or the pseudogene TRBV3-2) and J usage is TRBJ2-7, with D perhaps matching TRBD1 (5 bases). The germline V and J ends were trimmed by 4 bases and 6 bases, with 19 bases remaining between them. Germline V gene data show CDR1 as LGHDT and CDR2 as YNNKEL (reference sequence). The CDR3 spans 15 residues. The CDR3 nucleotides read TGTGCCAGCAGCCGCACCCTTGGAAGGGGCGCCGAGCAGTACTTC. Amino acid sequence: CASSRTLGRGAEQYF.

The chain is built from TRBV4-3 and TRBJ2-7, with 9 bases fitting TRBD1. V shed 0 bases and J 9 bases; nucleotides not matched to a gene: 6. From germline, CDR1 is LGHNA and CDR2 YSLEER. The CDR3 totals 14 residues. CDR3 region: CASSQEGTGLTQYF. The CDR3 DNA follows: TGCGCCAGCAGCCAAGAAGGGACAGGGTTAACGCAGTACTTC.